This TCR beta chain was sequenced in a study of PD-1 blockade in classical Hodgkin lymphoma. As for time point: cycle 4 day 1 (C4D1), after less than 7 weeks of nivolumab. Exposure to brentuximab vedotin varied, and each patient had relapsed following autologous stem cell transplantation. Best responses fell into complete response, partial response or progressive disease. Method: immunoSEQ multiplex PCR; TCRdb's copy keeps in-frame clones and lacks some. The repertoire consists of about 90,000 clones, with 83% occurring once and the leading ten covering over 15%. CDR3 length: 15 amino acids. V lost 0 bases and J 4 bases, leaving 12 bases between the germline ends. Germline values: CDR1 SGHRS, CDR2 YFSETQ.

This sequence was found in a human donor with classical Hodgkin lymphoma. The chain is built from TRBV5-1 and TRBJ2-3; no definite D call. Sequences were derived from peripheral blood mononuclear cells (PBMCs), sampled before the fourth cycle of nivolumab. DNA for the CDR3: TGCGCCAGCAGCTTGGTCGGGTCGGGCTCAGATACGCAGTATTTT. Residues: CASSLVGSGSDTQYF.